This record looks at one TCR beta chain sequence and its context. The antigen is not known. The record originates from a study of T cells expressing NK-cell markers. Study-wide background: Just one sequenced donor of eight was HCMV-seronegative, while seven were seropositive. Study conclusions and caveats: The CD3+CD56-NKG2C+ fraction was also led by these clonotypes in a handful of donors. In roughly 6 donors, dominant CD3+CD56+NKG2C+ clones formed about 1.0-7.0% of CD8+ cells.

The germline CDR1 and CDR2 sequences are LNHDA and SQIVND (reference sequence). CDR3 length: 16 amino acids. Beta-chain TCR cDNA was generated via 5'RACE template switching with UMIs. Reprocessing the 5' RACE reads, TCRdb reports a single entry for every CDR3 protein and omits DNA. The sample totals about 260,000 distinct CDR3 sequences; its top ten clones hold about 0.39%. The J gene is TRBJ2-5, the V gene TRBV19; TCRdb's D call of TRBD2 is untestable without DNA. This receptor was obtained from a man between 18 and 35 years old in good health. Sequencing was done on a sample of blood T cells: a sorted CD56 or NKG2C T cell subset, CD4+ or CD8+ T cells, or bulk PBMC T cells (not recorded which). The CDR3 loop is CASMPRGGIRTGTQYF.